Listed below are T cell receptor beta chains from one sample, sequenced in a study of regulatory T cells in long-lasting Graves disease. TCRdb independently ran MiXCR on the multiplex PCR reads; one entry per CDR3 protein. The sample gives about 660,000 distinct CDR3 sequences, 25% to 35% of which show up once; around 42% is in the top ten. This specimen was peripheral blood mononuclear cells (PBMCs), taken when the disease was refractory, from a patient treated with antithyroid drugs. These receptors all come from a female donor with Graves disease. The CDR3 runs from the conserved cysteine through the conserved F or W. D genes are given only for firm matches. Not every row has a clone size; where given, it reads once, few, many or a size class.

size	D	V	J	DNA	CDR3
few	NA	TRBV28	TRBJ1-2	TGTGCCAGCAGTTTTACCAGGGTTAATGGCTACACCTTC	CASSFTRVNGYTF
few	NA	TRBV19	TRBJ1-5	TGTGCCAGTAGTATGGGTGCAGCAAACAATCAGCCCCAGCATTTT	CASSMGAANNQPQHF
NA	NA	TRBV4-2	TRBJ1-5	TGTGCCAGCAGCCCAACCAACAGGGAGAATCAGCCCCAGCATTTT	CASSPTNRENQPQHF
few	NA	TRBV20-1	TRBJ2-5	TGCAGTGCTAGAGATCCAAGGACGTCCCAAGAGACCCAGTACTTC	CSARDPRTSQETQYF
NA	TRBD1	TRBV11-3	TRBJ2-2	TGTGCCAGCAGCCCCTTCAGCGGGACAGGGGGTACCGGGGAGCTGTTTTTT	CASSPFSGTGGTGELFF
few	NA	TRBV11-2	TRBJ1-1	TGTGCCAGCAGCCAGGGGCCGACTTTTAAGGGGGCTTTCTTT	CASSQGPTFKGAFF
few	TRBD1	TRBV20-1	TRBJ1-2	TGCAGTGCCCAGACCTGGGGGACAGGGGGCAATGGCTACACCTTC	CSAQTWGTGGNGYTF
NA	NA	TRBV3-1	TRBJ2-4	TGTGCCAGCAGCCAAGATTTACAAGGGGTTAACATTCAGTACTTC	CASSQDLQGVNIQYF
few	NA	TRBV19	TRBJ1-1	TGTGCCAGTAGTATAGTAAAGGACCCTCAGGGGACTGAAGCTTTCTTT	CASSIVKDPQGTEAFF
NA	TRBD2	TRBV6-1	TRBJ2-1	TGTGCCAGCAGTGACCGTTCCCGGGACAGAGGACTAGCGGGAGAAGAGGAGCAGTTCTTC	CASSDRSRDRGLAGEEEQFF
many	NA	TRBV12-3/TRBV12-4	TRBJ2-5	TGTGCCAGCAGTCCTGAAGGAAACGGCCAAGAGACCCAGTACTTC	CASSPEGNGQETQYF
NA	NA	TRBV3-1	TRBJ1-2	TGTGCCAGCAGCCATTCCTCTTTCGGTGGCTACACCTTC	CASSHSSFGGYTF
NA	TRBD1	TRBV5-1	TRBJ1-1	TGCGCCAGCAGCTTGGCCCCGACAGGGGTGATGAACACTGAAGCTTTCTTT	CASSLAPTGVMNTEAFF
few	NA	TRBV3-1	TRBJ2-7	TGTGCCAGCAGCCAGGACAAATTCTACGAGCAGTACTTC	CASSQDKFYEQYF
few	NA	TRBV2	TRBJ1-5	TGTGCCAGCAGTTTTACAGCGGCAGCAAGCAATCAGCCCCAGCATTTT	CASSFTAAASNQPQHF
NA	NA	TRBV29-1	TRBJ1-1	TGCAGCGCCTGCCCTGGGTTACAGGTGAACACTGAAGCTTTCTTT	CSACPGLQVNTEAFF
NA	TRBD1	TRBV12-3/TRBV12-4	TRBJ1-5	TGTGCCAGCAGTTCACATGGGACAGAAAGGGATCAGCCCCAGCATTTT	CASSSHGTERDQPQHF